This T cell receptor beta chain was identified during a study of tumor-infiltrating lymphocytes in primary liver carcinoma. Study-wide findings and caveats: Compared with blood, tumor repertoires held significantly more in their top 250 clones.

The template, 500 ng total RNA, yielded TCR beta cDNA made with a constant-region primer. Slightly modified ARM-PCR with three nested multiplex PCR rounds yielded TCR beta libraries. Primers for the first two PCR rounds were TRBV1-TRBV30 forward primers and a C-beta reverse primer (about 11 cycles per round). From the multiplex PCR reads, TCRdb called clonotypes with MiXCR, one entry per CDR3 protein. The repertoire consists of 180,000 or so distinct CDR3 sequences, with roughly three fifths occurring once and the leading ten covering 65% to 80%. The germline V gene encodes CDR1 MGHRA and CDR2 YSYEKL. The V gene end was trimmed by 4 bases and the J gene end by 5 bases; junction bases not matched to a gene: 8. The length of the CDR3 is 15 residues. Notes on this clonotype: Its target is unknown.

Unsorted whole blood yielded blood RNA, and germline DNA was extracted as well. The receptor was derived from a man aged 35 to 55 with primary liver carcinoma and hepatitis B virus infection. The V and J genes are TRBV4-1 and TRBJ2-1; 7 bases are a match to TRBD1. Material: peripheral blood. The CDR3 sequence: CASSPSDRADNEQFF. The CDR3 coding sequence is TGCGCCAGCAGCCCCAGCGACAGGGCTGACAATGAGCAGTTCTTC.